One sample yielded the 23 T cell receptor beta chains listed below, sequenced in a study of blood T cell repertoires in COVID-19. Here immunoSEQ multiplex PCR was the method, and the copy in TCRdb shows in-frame clones only, minus some. The sample holds about 200,000 clones, over 75% seen once. The sample taken for sequencing was PBMCs or T cells enriched from blood (not recorded which). These receptors came from a middle-aged woman with acute COVID-19.

This chain joins TRBV27 and TRBJ1-6; TRBD1 matches at 7 bases. CDR3 length: 16 residues. V lost 9 bases and J lost 5; bases outside the gene matches: 13. CDR1 and CDR2 from the germline V gene are MNHEY and SMNVEV (reference sequence). DNA of the CDR3: TGTGCCAGTCAGTTTATAGTCCAGGGGGATAATTCACCCCTCCACTTT. This translates into CASQFIVQGDNSPLHF.

The chain has TRBV27 and TRBJ2-1, with D perhaps matching TRBD2 (5 bases). Trimming left V 0 bases short and J 10 bases short, with 16 bases between. CDR3 size: 15 residues. Germline V gives CDR1 MNHEY, CDR2 SMNVEV (reference sequence). CDR3 nucleotides: TGTGCCAGCAGTTTATCACGGGGTTCCGTGGTGGAGCAGTTCTTC. Its protein product is CASSLSRGSVVEQFF.

Concerning this clone itself: Distinct nucleotide sequences in the sample also encode this CDR3. The chain is built from TRBV3-1 (or the pseudogene TRBV3-2) and TRBJ1-4; 10 bases agree with TRBD1. From germline, CDR1 is LGHDT and CDR2 YNNKEL (reference sequence). V dropped 0 bases and J dropped 4; count of bases not matched to a gene: 5. The CDR3 consists of 17 residues. The CDR3 DNA is TGTGCCAGCAGCCAAGAGCGGACAGGGGGACGTAATGAAAAACTGTTTTTT. It is translated as CASSQERTGGRNEKLFF.

The chain carries TRBV3-1 (or the pseudogene TRBV3-2) and TRBJ1-1; no clear D. With 2 bases removed from V and 0 bases from J, the gap between germline ends came to 4 bases. CDR1 and CDR2 (germline): LGHDT, YNNKEL (reference sequence). CDR3 size: 13 residues. The DNA of the CDR3 is TGTGCCAGCAGCCAACTCCTGAACACTGAAGCTTTCTTT. Translated: CASSQLLNTEAFF.

This rearrangement joins TRBV4-2 to TRBJ2-7; 10 bases are shared with TRBD2. CDR1 is LGHNA, CDR2 YNFKEQ, per germline. The J segment lost 4 bases and the V segment lost 4 bases, leaving 7 bases of the junction unmatched. The CDR3 length is 15 residues. This chain's CDR3 is CASSPPLAGVYEQYF. The DNA for the CDR3 is TGTGCCAGCAGCCCCCCCCTAGCGGGAGTTTACGAGCAGTACTTC.

The chain is built from TRBV5-1 and TRBJ1-1; weak D call: TRBD1 (5 bases). V gave up 0 bases and J gave up 1 base, with 10 bases separating them. The CDR3 has 15 amino acids. CDR1 is SGHRS and CDR2 is YFSETQ in the germline V gene. Here the CDR3 reads CASSLVLGQNTEAFF. DNA for the CDR3: TGCGCCAGCAGCTTGGTCTTAGGACAGAACACTGAAGCTTTCTTT.

CDR3 sequence (DNA): TGCAGCGTTGATTTGAGGCTAGCGGGAGGCGAGCAGTTCTTC. Its translation: CSVDLRLAGGEQFF. The genes are TRBV29-1 and TRBJ2-1, with TRBD2 matching 11 bases. The ends lost 3 bases at V and 10 bases at J; junction bases unmatched: 8. Germline-derived CDR1 and CDR2 are SQVTM and ANQGSEA. The CDR3 extends over 14 amino acids.

The chain has TRBV14 and TRBJ1-1; no clear D. The CDR3 totals 11 residues. Germline CDR1 reads SGHDN; CDR2 reads FVKESK. Trimming left V 4 bases short and J 10 bases short, with 10 bases between. CDR3 region: CASSPGIGAFF. The CDR3, as DNA: TGTGCCAGCAGCCCCGGGATAGGAGCTTTCTTT.

The chain links TRBV28 to TRBJ1-1, with D possibly TRBD1 on 5 matching bases. Germline CDR1 and CDR2: MDHEN and SYDVKM. V lost 6 bases and J lost 7, with 21 bases in between. This CDR3 is built from 15 residues. The CDR3 loop reads CASSPPRGGSLEAFF. The CDR3 DNA reads as TGTGCCAGCAGCCCTCCTCGGGGGGGGTCCCTTGAAGCTTTCTTT.

In this sample, this clone turned up a few times. The gene calls are TRBV5-5 and TRBJ1-2; no reliable D call. The germline CDR1 and CDR2 sequences are SGHKS and YYEKEE (reference sequence). The CDR3 has 11 residues. The V and J ends lost 4 bases and 5 bases respectively, with 6 bases between them. DNA of the CDR3: TGTGCCAGCAGCCGGGAATATGGCTACACCTTC. Amino acids: CASSREYGYTF.

The chain recombines TRBV29-1 with TRBJ1-2, with 10 bases lining up with TRBD1. This CDR3 comprises 16 residues. V lost 0 bases, J lost 4 bases, and 8 bases stayed unmatched. CDR1 is SQVTM and CDR2 is ANQGSEA in the germline V gene. The CDR3 sequence is CSVEESRDRGTYGYTF. The CDR3 DNA is TGCAGCGTTGAAGAATCCCGGGACAGGGGAACCTATGGCTACACCTTC.

The gene calls are TRBV5-4 and TRBJ2-5, with a tentative D call TRBD2 (6 bases). V gave up 0 bases and J gave up 5 bases, with 11 bases separating them. Germline V CDR1 and CDR2: SGHNT, YYREEE (reference sequence). The CDR3 runs 14 residues. The CDR3 DNA reads as TGTGCCAGCAGCTTGGGACTAGATGTCGAGACCCAGTACTTC. This translates into CASSLGLDVETQYF.

A single count supports this clone. This chain links TRBV18 with TRBJ2-1, with D possibly being TRBD1 (5 bases). V shed 3 bases and J shed 4 bases, with 13 bases lying between them. The CDR3 has 15 residues. Germline V gene lookup returns CDR1 KGHSH and CDR2 LQKENI. This chain's CDR3 is CASSPPRTLYNEQFF. The CDR3 coding sequence is TGTGCCAGCTCACCCCCGAGGACACTATACAATGAGCAGTTCTTC.

V usage is TRBV7-2 and J usage is TRBJ2-3; no definite D call. The CDR3 contains 14 residues. Germline V gene data show CDR1 as SGHTA and CDR2 as FQGNSA. Trimming removed 2 bases at V and 1 base at J, with 7 bases between. The CDR3 region is CASSLKSGTDTQYF. CDR3 nucleotides: TGTGCCAGCAGCTTAAAGTCGGGCACAGATACGCAGTATTTT.

This chain joins TRBV6-1 and TRBJ1-2; D uncertain. The CDR3 totals 13 residues. V shed 3 bases and J shed 1 base, with 6 bases lying between them. Germline lookup yields CDR1 MNHNS and CDR2 SASEGT. As DNA, the CDR3 is TGTGCCAGCAGTGAGAGTGATAACTATGGCTACACCTTC. This encodes CASSESDNYGYTF.

The chain joins TRBV19 to TRBJ1-5; no firm D call. This CDR3 has 15 residues. V dropped 3 bases and J dropped 0 bases, with 9 bases sitting between them. Germline loops: CDR1 LNHDA, CDR2 SQIVND (reference sequence). Here the CDR3 DNA reads TGTGCCAGTAGTATTGTCCTGAGTAGCAATCAGCCCCAGCATTTT. Translation: CASSIVLSSNQPQHF.

This clone was seen a single time. The chain uses TRBV19 and TRBJ1-4, with D possibly TRBD1 on 5 matching bases. V lost 0 bases and J lost 10, with 15 bases in between. The length of the CDR3 is 15 residues. Germline V CDR1 and CDR2: LNHDA, SQIVND (reference sequence). Here the CDR3 DNA reads TGTGCCAGTAGTATAGATCCTCGACGGGGGGGAAAACTGTTTTTT. This translates into CASSIDPRRGGKLFF.

The V gene is TRBV18, the J gene TRBJ2-1, with D maybe TRBD2 (6 bases). This CDR3 has 15 amino acids. CDR1 and CDR2 (germline): KGHSH, LQKENI. Trimming took off 3 bases at V and 8 bases at J, with 17 bases between the two ends. In DNA form, the CDR3 reads TGTGCCAGCTCACCCGATAGCGGATTTGACGATGAGCAGTTCTTC. Translating gives CASSPDSGFDDEQFF. Using reference TRBV18 and TRBJ2-1 for the parts outside the CDR3, the full variable domain is NAGVMQNPRHLVRRRGQEARLRCSPMKGHSHVYWYRQLPEEGLKFMVYLQKENIIDESGMPKERFSAEFPKEGPSILRIQQVVRGDSAAYFCASSPDSGFDDEQFFGPGTRLTVL.

The genes are TRBV27 and TRBJ1-1, with a possible D match to TRBD1 (5 bases). CDR3 size: 19 residues. Germline V gene sequence: CDR1 MNHEY, CDR2 SMNVEV (reference sequence). V lost 3 bases, J lost 0 bases, and 23 bases lay in between. The CDR3 loop is CASSLEGTEGWGMNTEAFF. The CDR3 nucleotides are TGTGCCAGCAGTTTGGAGGGGACGGAGGGGTGGGGAATGAACACTGAAGCTTTCTTT.

The chain links TRBV5-1 to TRBJ1-5, with 7 bases lining up with TRBD1. J lost 2 bases, V lost 1 base, and 3 bases had no gene match. CDR3 length: 15 amino acids. The germline V gene has CDR1 SGHRS and CDR2 YFSETQ. The CDR3 loop is CASSLLGGGNQPQHF. Here the CDR3 DNA reads TGCGCCAGCAGCTTGCTAGGGGGCGGCAATCAGCCCCAGCATTTT.

The chain is built from TRBV11-2 and TRBJ1-6, with unresolved D. This CDR3 spans 15 amino acids. Germline V CDR1 and CDR2: SGHAT, FQNNGV. The V end lost 6 bases, the J end lost 6 bases, and 15 bases lay between the germline ends. CDR3 DNA: TGTGCCAGCAGGAGAAACCCGGAGGGTAATTCACCCCTCCACTTT. As protein: CASRRNPEGNSPLHF.

The chain recombines TRBV9 with TRBJ1-3, with 11 bases fitting TRBD1. The CDR3 consists of 15 residues. Per the germline V gene, CDR1 is SGDLS and CDR2 is YYNGEE. The ends lost 5 bases at V and 3 bases at J; junction bases unmatched: 4. The CDR3 coding sequence is TGTGCCAGCAGGGCCGGGACAGGGGGTGGAAACACCATATATTTT. Amino acids: CASRAGTGGGNTIYF.

This rearrangement joins TRBV5-5 to TRBJ1-5; TRBD1 might be the D (5 bases). The CDR3 runs to 15 residues. The ends were cut back, 1 base at V and 0 bases at J, with 8 bases in the middle. The V gene's germline CDR1 is SGHKS and CDR2 YYEKEE (reference sequence). The CDR3 protein is CASSLKGNSNQPQHF. As DNA, the CDR3 is TGTGCCAGCAGCTTGAAGGGGAATAGCAATCAGCCCCAGCATTTT.